Listed below are T cell receptor beta chains from one sample, sequenced in a study of T cells after somatic rescue of genetic block. Profiling relied on immunoSEQ multiplex PCR, and the TCRdb table lists in-frame clones only, not all of them. The sample consists of 14,000 to 15,000 clones, about two thirds of them appearing once. The specimen sequenced was peripheral blood mononuclear cells (PBMCs). The origin of the receptors is a boy aged 5-17 years. Each CDR3 is given with its conserved first and last residue. The order of the fields is J gene, clone size, V gene, D gene, CDR3 protein, CDR3 DNA. The D gene is left open where the match is weak. Part of the rows lack a size; the others show once, few, many or a class for expanded clones.

>TRBJ2-2|-|TRBV5-1|TRBD2
CATTPLAVNTGELFF
TGCGCCACCACCCCTCTAGCGGTCAACACCGGGGAGCTGTTTTTT
>TRBJ1-1|-|TRBV5-1|-
CASSLRGGGTEAFF
TGCGCCAGCAGCTTGCGAGGGGGTGGCACTGAAGCTTTCTTT
>TRBJ1-4|-|TRBV6-6|-
CASSYHPGWEKLFF
TGTGCCAGCAGTTACCATCCGGGGTGGGAAAAACTGTTTTTT
>TRBJ1-5|-|TRBV28|-
CASSAVKGQPQHF
TGTGCCAGCAGTGCGGTCAAGGGTCAGCCCCAGCATTTT
>TRBJ1-4|-|TRBV7-9|-
CASSLGHGENEKLFF
TGTGCCAGCAGCTTAGGACATGGGGAGAATGAAAAACTGTTTTTT
>TRBJ2-1|-|TRBV18|TRBD2
CASSPLFGRGDNEQFF
TGTGCCAGCTCACCACTGTTCGGGAGGGGGGACAATGAGCAGTTCTTC
>TRBJ2-7|-|TRBV11-2|TRBD2
CASSLVVGTSYEQYF
TGTGCCAGCAGCTTAGTAGTGGGGACTAGCTACGAGCAGTACTTC
>TRBJ2-3|-|TRBV4-1|-
CASSQDPTLHTQYF
TGCGCCAGCAGCCAAGATCCCACTCTTCATACGCAGTATTTT
>TRBJ1-2|-|TRBV6-5|-
CASSLVPHGGYTF
TGTGCCAGCAGTTTGGTCCCCCATGGAGGCTACACCTTC
>TRBJ2-3|-|TRBV2|TRBD2
CASSEGVLAGEGTDTQYF
TGTGCCAGCAGTGAAGGGGTACTAGCGGGAGAGGGTACAGATACGCAGTATTTT
>TRBJ1-1|few|TRBV5-1|TRBD1
CASSFSGQGGTEAFF
TGCGCCAGCAGCTTTTCCGGACAGGGAGGGACCGAAGCTTTCTTT
>TRBJ2-7|few|TRBV7-9|-
CATPGQGGF
TGTGCCACCCCGGGGCAAGGGGGCTTC
>TRBJ1-3|-|TRBV19|TRBD1
CASRSLGQAARDTIYF
TGTGCCAGTAGATCCCTGGGACAGGCGGCTAGGGACACCATATATTTT
>TRBJ2-2|-|TRBV27|-
CASSFPNTGELFF
TGTGCCAGCAGTTTCCCGAACACCGGGGAGCTGTTTTTT
>TRBJ1-4|-|TRBV19|-
CASSLTGLGNEKLFF
TGTGCCAGTAGTCTAACAGGGCTGGGGAATGAAAAACTGTTTTTT
>TRBJ2-1|-|TRBV7-3|-
CASRLGLPGHNEQFF
TGTGCCAGCAGACTAGGACTACCGGGACACAATGAGCAGTTCTTC
>TRBJ2-7|few|TRBV30|-
CAWGFSYEQYF
TGTGCCTGGGGCTTTTCCTACGAGCAGTACTTC
>TRBJ1-2|-|TRBV29-1|-
CSVEVLYRYSNYGYTF
TGCAGCGTTGAAGTTTTATACAGGTACTCTAACTATGGCTACACCTTC
>TRBJ2-2|-|TRBV11-2|-
CASSLDRGAGELFF
TGTGCCAGCAGCTTAGATCGGGGCGCCGGGGAGCTGTTTTTT
>TRBJ2-1|-|TRBV6-6|-
CASSSRTGSKYNEQFF
TGTGCCAGCAGTTCTCGAACAGGGTCCAAATACAATGAGCAGTTCTTC
>TRBJ1-3|-|TRBV30|-
CAWKGSGNTIYF
TGTGCCTGGAAAGGGAGTGGAAACACCATATATTTT
>TRBJ2-7|-|TRBV5-1|TRBD2
CASSTGRLAGKPYEQYF
TGCGCCAGCAGCACGGGGCGACTAGCGGGAAAACCCTACGAGCAGTACTTC
>TRBJ2-7|-|TRBV19|TRBD1
CASSRGTGSYEQYF
TGTGCCAGTAGTAGGGGGACAGGATCCTACGAGCAGTACTTC
>TRBJ1-5|-|TRBV5-5|TRBD1
CASSSTGANQPQHF
TGTGCCAGCAGCTCGACAGGGGCTAATCAGCCCCAGCATTTT
>TRBJ2-3|-|TRBV27|-
CASSPYNTDTQYF
TGTGCCAGCAGTCCTTACAACACAGATACGCAGTATTTT
>TRBJ2-7|-|TRBV11-3|TRBD2
CASSLRGDSYEQYF
TGTGCCAGCAGCTTACGGGGGGACTCCTACGAGCAGTACTTC
>TRBJ2-3|-|TRBV13|-
CASSPRGADTDTQYF
TGTGCCAGCAGCCCCAGGGGGGCAGACACAGATACGCAGTATTTT
>TRBJ1-2|once|TRBV5-6|TRBD1
CASSLATGQGFYGYTF
TGTGCCAGCAGCTTGGCCACGGGACAGGGGTTCTATGGCTACACCTTC